A selection of T cell receptor beta chains follows, all from one sample in a study of CD8 T cells in ankylosing spondylitis. One entry per CDR3 protein, called by TCRdb with MiXCR from the 5' RACE reads. The sample includes a few hundred thousand distinct CDR3 sequences, less than 25% of them seen just once. Sequencing was carried out using blood, either unsorted or a sorted T cell fraction (not recorded which). The receptors were sampled from a female donor with ankylosing spondylitis or in good health (not recorded which). Both conserved end residues are part of each CDR3. The order of the fields is J gene, V gene, CDR3 protein.

TRBJ1-1 TRBV18 CASSPSGNTEAFF
TRBJ2-1 TRBV5-1 CASTLDRGPSYNEQFF
TRBJ2-7 TRBV7-2 CASSLGTFGSYEQYF
TRBJ1-1 TRBV2 CATRFYDQPGAEAFF
TRBJ2-3 TRBV7-9 CASSAPDTQYF
TRBJ2-1 TRBV29-1 CSVWEIESAKYNEQFF
TRBJ2-2 TRBV4-3 CASSHSSGVNTGELFF
TRBJ2-7 TRBV2 CASSVEYEQYF
TRBJ2-3 TRBV5-1 CASSSSLLAGVEDTQYF
TRBJ1-5 TRBV7-2 CASSARTDNQPQHF
TRBJ2-7 TRBV5-6 CASSRTGTAREQYF
TRBJ1-1 TRBV30 CAWMGGLGRTEAFF
TRBJ1-1 TRBV27 CASSLGRGREESTEAFF
TRBJ2-7 TRBV7-8 CASSSGTSWEQYF
TRBJ2-5 TRBV20-1 CSARLGGETQYF
TRBJ2-1 TRBV3-1 CASSPFLLGLEQFF
TRBJ1-5 TRBV5-5 CASSLVAGEQPQHF
TRBJ1-4 TRBV12-3/TRBV12-4 CASRNRDPRRKLFF
TRBJ2-1 TRBV6-5 CASRGSQDEQFF
TRBJ2-3 TRBV11-2 CASSPNRLAERSTQYF
TRBJ2-1 TRBV6-2/TRBV6-3 CASLLAGGPNEQFF
TRBJ2-1 TRBV4-2 CASSTLGTSGEGPYNEQFF
TRBJ1-5 TRBV12-3/TRBV12-4 CASSFSRYSNQPQHF
TRBJ2-1 TRBV12-3/TRBV12-4 CASSFERPSVRMKYNEQFF
TRBJ2-5 TRBV5-1 CASSLPPKSGQQETQYF
TRBJ2-7 TRBV12-3/TRBV12-4 CASSTDGVSYEQYF
TRBJ2-7 TRBV12-3/TRBV12-4 CASSWAGGYEQYF
TRBJ1-5 TRBV20-1 CSARGSEGDQPQHF
TRBJ2-5 TRBV20-1 CSAPYGPRGETQYF
TRBJ2-5 TRBV18 CASSPAGLETQYF
TRBJ2-2 TRBV20-1 CSARAMVGGGGGELFF
TRBJ2-7 TRBV7-2 CASSLVHSTYEQYF
TRBJ2-5 TRBV12-3/TRBV12-4 CASSPSTTGTQETQYF
TRBJ2-2 TRBV27 CASRTQGTGELFF
TRBJ2-2 TRBV5-4 CASTPGLAGDTGELFF
TRBJ2-3 TRBV6-1 CASSLGQFYTDTQYF
TRBJ1-2 TRBV2 CASSEGRVAGYTF
TRBJ2-7 TRBV6-2/TRBV6-3 CASSYSKVPRGEQYF
TRBJ2-3 TRBV5-1 CASSHGLAEGDTQYF
TRBJ2-7 TRBV12-3/TRBV12-4 CASSLRGSYEQYF
TRBJ1-1 TRBV3-1 CASSPLEARGIEAFF
TRBJ2-7 TRBV6-1 CASSMSGTQRGYEQYF
TRBJ1-2 TRBV12-3/TRBV12-4 CASSSYPLVGGANYGYTF
TRBJ2-1 TRBV20-1 CSARDLIYGSGSNEQFF
TRBJ2-7 TRBV28 CASLAGVSGEQYF
TRBJ2-7 TRBV10-3 CASRRLPAGKTGGTSYEQYF
TRBJ2-1 TRBV4-2 CASSQFRVLGNEQFF
TRBJ2-2 TRBV20-1 CSATSGSAPNTGELFF
TRBJ2-7 TRBV10-1 CASSESGAGEQYF
TRBJ1-6 TRBV4-3 CASSQERDRGNSPLHF
TRBJ2-7 TRBV7-9 CASSPGTKALTYEQYF
TRBJ2-5 TRBV6-1 CASTKDRGVAETQYF
TRBJ2-3 TRBV28 CASNRRLGTDTQYF
TRBJ2-7 TRBV29-1 CSVGRGGVAYEQYF
TRBJ1-5 TRBV20-1 CSARDHREDQPQHF